The sequence of this T cell receptor (beta chain) was determined in a study of CD8+ T cells in alopecia areata. Study-level points and caveats: When scalp samples are sequenced, resident alphabeta T cells of normal skin are also captured.

The CDR3 runs 16 residues. Germline V gene sequence: CDR1 MNHNY, CDR2 SVGAGI (reference sequence). Trimming cost V 6 bases and J 8 bases; bases outside gene matches: 17. RNA was isolated and reverse transcribed to cDNA, the sequencing template. Assay used: immunoSEQ multiplex PCR; TCRdb lists only in-frame clones, some missing. The repertoire includes roughly 65,000 clones, 40% to 50% of them detected once, and about 18% sits in the top ten. Concerning this clone: Its antigen is as yet unknown.

Sequencing was performed on CD8+ T cells sorted from blood, taken at week 0. This TCR was sampled from a human donor with alopecia areata. The chain has TRBV6-6 and TRBJ2-3; TRBD1 agrees at 7 bases. The CDR3 DNA is TGTGCCAGCAGCTCCGTGGCAGGGGGTCTTACGGGTACGCAGTATTTT. It specifies CASSSVAGGLTGTQYF.